A selection of T cell receptor beta chains follows, all from one sample in a study of technical replicates of blood from several donors. Data came from immunoSEQ multiplex PCR; TCRdb stores just in-frame clones and leaves some out. The data show roughly 76,000 clones, 85% to 95% seen once. Sequenced material: T cells isolated from PBMCs. The source is a human donor in good health. Each CDR3 is given with its conserved first and last residue. Fields, in order: J gene, D gene, V gene, clone size, CDR3 DNA, CDR3 protein. A D gene is named only where the DNA matches it firmly. Not all rows give a size; the values are once, few, many and, for expanded clones, a class.

j_gene: TRBJ1-5
d_gene: .
v_gene: TRBV28
abundance: .
CDR3nt: TGTGCCAGCAGTTCAGTGAATCAGCCCCAGCATTTT
CDR3aa: CASSSVNQPQHF

j_gene: TRBJ1-1
d_gene: TRBD1
v_gene: TRBV29-1
abundance: .
CDR3nt: TGCAGCGGAAAACAGGGGGCGGGGAACACTGAAGCTTTCTTT
CDR3aa: CSGKQGAGNTEAFF

j_gene: TRBJ1-2
d_gene: TRBD1
v_gene: TRBV13
abundance: .
CDR3nt: TGTGCCAGCAGCTTAAACAGGGGGCTGCTAGGCTACACCTTC
CDR3aa: CASSLNRGLLGYTF

j_gene: TRBJ1-1
d_gene: .
v_gene: TRBV5-1
abundance: .
CDR3nt: TGCGCCAGCCGTTTGACAGTGAACACTGAAGCTTTCTTT
CDR3aa: CASRLTVNTEAFF

j_gene: TRBJ1-1
d_gene: .
v_gene: TRBV10-3
abundance: .
CDR3nt: TGTGCCATCAGTGAGGTCGTCAGTTATAACACTGAAGCTTTCTTT
CDR3aa: CAISEVVSYNTEAFF

j_gene: TRBJ2-1
d_gene: TRBD2
v_gene: TRBV5-1
abundance: .
CDR3nt: TGCGCCAGCAGTACCGGGACTAGCCCCAATGAGCAGTTCTTC
CDR3aa: CASSTGTSPNEQFF

j_gene: TRBJ1-2
d_gene: .
v_gene: TRBV6-5
abundance: .
CDR3nt: TGTGCCAGCAGTTACCTGGTCTTGGAGAGAAACTATGGCTACACCTTC
CDR3aa: CASSYLVLERNYGYTF

j_gene: TRBJ2-7
d_gene: TRBD1
v_gene: TRBV7-9
abundance: .
CDR3nt: TGTGCCAGCAGCTCCGGACAGGGAAAGGACGAGCAGTACTTC
CDR3aa: CASSSGQGKDEQYF

j_gene: TRBJ2-7
d_gene: TRBD2
v_gene: TRBV10-3
abundance: once
CDR3nt: TGTGCCATCAGTGACCCTAGCGGGAGGGCCTACGAGCAGTACTTC
CDR3aa: CAISDPSGRAYEQYF

j_gene: TRBJ1-4
d_gene: .
v_gene: TRBV6-6
abundance: .
CDR3nt: TGTGCCAGCAGTTTCTCTCCCTTTGCAACTAATGAAAAACTGTTTTTT
CDR3aa: CASSFSPFATNEKLFF

j_gene: TRBJ2-1
d_gene: TRBD2
v_gene: TRBV5-1
abundance: once
CDR3nt: TGCGCCAGCAGCTTGGCGCTAGCGGGGAACAATGAGCAGTTCTTC
CDR3aa: CASSLALAGNNEQFF

j_gene: TRBJ2-3
d_gene: .
v_gene: TRBV28
abundance: .
CDR3nt: TGTGCCAGTTTTGGGACTTCCCAGCCAGATACGCAGTATTTT
CDR3aa: CASFGTSQPDTQYF

j_gene: TRBJ2-5
d_gene: .
v_gene: TRBV6-1
abundance: once
CDR3nt: TGTGCCAGCCGGAGGGGACAAGAGACCCAGTACTTC
CDR3aa: CASRRGQETQYF

j_gene: TRBJ2-1
d_gene: .
v_gene: TRBV19
abundance: .
CDR3nt: TGTGCCAGTAGTATAGCTGCAAACTTTTACAATGAGCAGTTCTTC
CDR3aa: CASSIAANFYNEQFF

j_gene: TRBJ1-5
d_gene: .
v_gene: TRBV28
abundance: .
CDR3nt: TGTGCCAGCAGCCTTTGGGGGCTGGGAGAGCCCCAGCATTTT
CDR3aa: CASSLWGLGEPQHF

j_gene: TRBJ1-4
d_gene: TRBD1
v_gene: TRBV10-3
abundance: .
CDR3nt: TGTGCCATCAGTGAGTCGGGACAGATTAATGAAAAACTGTTTTTT
CDR3aa: CAISESGQINEKLFF

j_gene: TRBJ2-1
d_gene: TRBD2
v_gene: TRBV6-1
abundance: .
CDR3nt: TGTGCCAGCAGTGCCGGGACTATCTCCTACAATGAGCAGTTCTTC
CDR3aa: CASSAGTISYNEQFF

j_gene: TRBJ2-7
d_gene: TRBD2
v_gene: TRBV29-1
abundance: once
CDR3nt: TGCAGCGTTGAAGGTAGCGGGGCTCTCTACGAGCAGTACTTC
CDR3aa: CSVEGSGALYEQYF

j_gene: TRBJ1-1
d_gene: .
v_gene: TRBV9
abundance: .
CDR3nt: TGTGCCAGCAGCGTACCATGGGGCCTAAATCCCATCGCGAACACTGAAGCTTTCTTT
CDR3aa: CASSVPWGLNPIANTEAFF

j_gene: TRBJ1-5
d_gene: .
v_gene: TRBV28
abundance: .
CDR3nt: TGTGCCACCATAGAACAGGGCGAACAGCCCCAGCATTTT
CDR3aa: CATIEQGEQPQHF

j_gene: TRBJ1-1
d_gene: .
v_gene: TRBV27
abundance: once
CDR3nt: TGTGCCAGCAGTCCCCATACAGTCTCTCACATGAACACTGAAGCTTTCTTT
CDR3aa: CASSPHTVSHMNTEAFF

j_gene: TRBJ2-1
d_gene: .
v_gene: TRBV18
abundance: .
CDR3nt: TGTGCCAGCTCACTCCGGCGGGACAATGAGCAGTTCTTC
CDR3aa: CASSLRRDNEQFF

j_gene: TRBJ2-7
d_gene: .
v_gene: TRBV27
abundance: .
CDR3nt: TGTGCCAGCAGTTATGCAGGCGGGGGCACCTACGAGCAGTACTTC
CDR3aa: CASSYAGGGTYEQYF

j_gene: TRBJ2-1
d_gene: .
v_gene: TRBV4-2
abundance: .
CDR3nt: TGTGCCAGCAGCCAAGATTTTACCGGGGTACTGGAGCAGTTCTTC
CDR3aa: CASSQDFTGVLEQFF

j_gene: TRBJ2-5
d_gene: TRBD2
v_gene: TRBV7-2
abundance: .
CDR3nt: TGTGCCAGCAGCTTAGACGGGGGGAAAGAGACCCAGTACTTC
CDR3aa: CASSLDGGKETQYF

j_gene: TRBJ1-2
d_gene: TRBD1
v_gene: TRBV9
abundance: .
CDR3nt: TGTGCCAGCAGCGTAAGTCCAGGACAGGGGGAGAATGGCTACACCTTC
CDR3aa: CASSVSPGQGENGYTF

j_gene: TRBJ2-2
d_gene: TRBD2
v_gene: TRBV30
abundance: .
CDR3nt: TGTGCCTGGGGCATGGGACTAGCGGGAGCGCCCGGGGAGCTGTTTTTT
CDR3aa: CAWGMGLAGAPGELFF

j_gene: TRBJ2-7
d_gene: .
v_gene: TRBV28
abundance: .
CDR3nt: TGTGCCAGCAGTTTAGGAGGGTACGAGCAGTACTTC
CDR3aa: CASSLGGYEQYF

j_gene: TRBJ1-1
d_gene: TRBD1
v_gene: TRBV19
abundance: .
CDR3nt: TGTGCCAGTTCCACAGGGGCCCTCCTTGAAGCTTTCTTT
CDR3aa: CASSTGALLEAFF

j_gene: TRBJ2-2
d_gene: .
v_gene: TRBV9
abundance: .
CDR3nt: TGTGCCAGCAGAGGGGATAACCGGGAGCTGTTTTTT
CDR3aa: CASRGDNRELFF

j_gene: TRBJ1-2
d_gene: .
v_gene: TRBV4-1
abundance: .
CDR3nt: TGCGCCAGCAGCCGAGAGAAACAAGCTAACTATGGCTACACCTTC
CDR3aa: CASSREKQANYGYTF

j_gene: TRBJ1-2
d_gene: .
v_gene: TRBV6-4
abundance: .
CDR3nt: TGTGCCAGCAGTGGGCAGGGGAAAGGCTACACCTTC
CDR3aa: CASSGQGKGYTF

j_gene: TRBJ2-7
d_gene: TRBD2
v_gene: TRBV5-1
abundance: .
CDR3nt: TGCGCCAGCAGCCCGGGACTAGCGGGAGCTGAACCCTCCTACGAGCAGTACTTC
CDR3aa: CASSPGLAGAEPSYEQYF